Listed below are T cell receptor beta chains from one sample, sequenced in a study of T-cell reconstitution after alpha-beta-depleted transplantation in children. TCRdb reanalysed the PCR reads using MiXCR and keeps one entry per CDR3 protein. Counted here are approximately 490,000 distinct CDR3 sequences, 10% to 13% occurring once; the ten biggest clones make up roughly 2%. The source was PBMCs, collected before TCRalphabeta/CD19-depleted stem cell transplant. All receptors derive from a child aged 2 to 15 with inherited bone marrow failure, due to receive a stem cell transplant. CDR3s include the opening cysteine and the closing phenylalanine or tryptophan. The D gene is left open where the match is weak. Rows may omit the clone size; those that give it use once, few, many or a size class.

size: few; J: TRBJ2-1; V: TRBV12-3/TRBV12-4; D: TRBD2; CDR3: CASSFPPSGRPPYYNEQFF; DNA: TGTGCCAGCAGTTTCCCGCCTAGCGGGAGACCCCCCTACTACAATGAGCAGTTCTTC
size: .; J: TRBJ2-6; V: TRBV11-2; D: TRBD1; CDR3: CASSFFMARDRYSGANVLTF; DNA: TGTGCCAGCAGCTTCTTCATGGCGCGGGACAGGTACTCTGGGGCCAACGTCCTGACTTTC
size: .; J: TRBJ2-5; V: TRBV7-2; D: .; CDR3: CASSSQGIGETQYF; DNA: TGTGCCAGCAGCTCACAGGGTATCGGGGAGACCCAGTACTTC
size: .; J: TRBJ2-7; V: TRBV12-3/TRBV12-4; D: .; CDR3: CASSLSPTYEQYF; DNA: TGTGCCAGCAGTTTGTCCCCGACCTACGAGCAGTACTTC
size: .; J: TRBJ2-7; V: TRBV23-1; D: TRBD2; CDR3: CASSRGLAEPSYEQYF; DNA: TGCGCCAGCAGTCGAGGACTAGCGGAGCCCTCCTACGAGCAGTACTTC
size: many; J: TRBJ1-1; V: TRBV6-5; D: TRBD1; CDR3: CASSYMGAGGEAFF; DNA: TGTGCCAGCAGTTACATGGGAGCAGGGGGTGAAGCTTTCTTT
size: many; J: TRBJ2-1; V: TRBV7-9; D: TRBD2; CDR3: CASSTPSGPYNEQFF; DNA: TGTGCCAGCAGTACCCCTAGCGGACCCTACAATGAGCAGTTCTTC
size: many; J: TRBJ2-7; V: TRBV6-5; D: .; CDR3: CASSYSRDGLSYEQYF; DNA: TGTGCCAGCAGTTACTCCCGGGACGGCCTCTCCTACGAGCAGTACTTC
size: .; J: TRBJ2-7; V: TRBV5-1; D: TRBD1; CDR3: CASSVGTGGFFYEQYF; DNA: TGCGCCAGCAGCGTCGGGACAGGGGGCTTTTTCTACGAGCAGTACTTC
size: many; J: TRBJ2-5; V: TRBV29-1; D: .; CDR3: CSVEDRLAQYF; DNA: TGCAGCGTTGAAGACCGGCTAGCCCAGTACTTC
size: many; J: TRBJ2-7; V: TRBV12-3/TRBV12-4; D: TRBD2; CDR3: CASSREGLWYEQYF; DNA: TGTGCCAGTTCCAGGGAGGGCCTTTGGTACGAGCAGTACTTC
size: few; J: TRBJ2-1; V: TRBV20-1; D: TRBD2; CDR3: CSASSPSGIGVFF; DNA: TGCAGTGCTAGTTCGCCTAGCGGGATCGGCGTGTTCTTC
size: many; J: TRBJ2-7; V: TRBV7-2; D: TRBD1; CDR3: CASSAAGTGAYEQYF; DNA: TGTGCCAGCAGCGCCGCCGGGACAGGGGCCTACGAGCAGTACTTC
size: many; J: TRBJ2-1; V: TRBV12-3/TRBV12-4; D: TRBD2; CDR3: CASSLAKVGGPENEQFF; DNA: TGTGCCAGCAGTTTAGCGAAAGTGGGAGGGCCTGAAAATGAGCAGTTCTTC
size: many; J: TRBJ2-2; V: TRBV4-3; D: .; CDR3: CASSQDLGTVTGELFF; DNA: TGCGCCAGCAGCCAAGATCTAGGAACAGTGACCGGGGAGCTGTTTTTT
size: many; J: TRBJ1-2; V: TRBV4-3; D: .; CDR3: CASSQDPHREYNYGYTF; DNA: TGCGCCAGCAGCCAAGATCCCCACAGGGAGTATAACTATGGCTACACCTTC
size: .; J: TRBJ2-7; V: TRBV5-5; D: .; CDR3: CASSPPLLGPSYEQYF; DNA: TGTGCCAGCAGCCCCCCACTGCTTGGCCCCTCCTACGAGCAGTACTTC
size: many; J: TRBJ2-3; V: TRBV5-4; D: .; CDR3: CASSDVTDTQYF; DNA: TGTGCCAGCAGCGACGTAACAGATACGCAGTATTTT
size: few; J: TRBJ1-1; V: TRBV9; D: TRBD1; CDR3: CASSGQGGGTVNTEAFF; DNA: TGTGCCAGCAGCGGACAGGGAGGGGGAACCGTGAACACTGAAGCTTTCTTT
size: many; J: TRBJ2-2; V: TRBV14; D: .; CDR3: CASSQFDSTGELFF; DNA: TGTGCCAGCAGCCAGTTTGACAGCACCGGGGAGCTGTTTTTT
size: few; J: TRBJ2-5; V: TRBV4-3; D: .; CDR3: CASSQDITRRETQYF; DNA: TGCGCCAGCAGCCAAGATATAACGAGGCGCGAGACCCAGTACTTC
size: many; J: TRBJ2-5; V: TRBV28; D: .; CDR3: CASQLVLGGTQYF; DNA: TGTGCCAGCCAACTAGTTTTGGGTGGGACCCAGTACTTC
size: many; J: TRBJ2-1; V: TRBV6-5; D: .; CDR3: CASSYSLAGLYNEQFF; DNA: TGTGCCAGCAGTTACTCTTTAGCCGGGCTATACAATGAGCAGTTCTTC
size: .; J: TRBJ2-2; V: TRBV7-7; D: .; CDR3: CASSLNSAGELFF; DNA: TGTGCCAGCAGCTTAAACAGCGCCGGGGAGCTGTTTTTT
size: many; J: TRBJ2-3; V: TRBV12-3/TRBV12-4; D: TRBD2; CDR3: CASSFLLAGGTDTQYF; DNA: TGTGCCAGCAGTTTTTTGCTAGCGGGAGGGACAGATACGCAGTATTTT
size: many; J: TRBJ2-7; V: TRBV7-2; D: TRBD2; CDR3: CASSWTSGMRGEQYF; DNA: TGTGCCAGCAGCTGGACTAGCGGGATGAGGGGCGAGCAGTACTTC
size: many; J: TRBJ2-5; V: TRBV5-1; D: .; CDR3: CASSEDFQETQYF; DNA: TGCGCCAGCAGCGAGGACTTCCAAGAGACCCAGTACTTC
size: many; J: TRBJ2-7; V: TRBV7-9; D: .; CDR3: CASSLPDTYEQYF; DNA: TGTGCCAGCAGCTTACCCGATACCTACGAGCAGTACTTC
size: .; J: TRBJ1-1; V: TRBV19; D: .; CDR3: CASSNRALNTEAFF; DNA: TGTGCCAGTAGTAACAGGGCCTTAAACACTGAAGCTTTCTTT
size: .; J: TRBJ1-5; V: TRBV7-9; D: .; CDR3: CASSLALGVGNQPQHF; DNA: TGTGCCAGCAGCTTAGCTTTGGGGGTTGGCAATCAGCCCCAGCATTTT
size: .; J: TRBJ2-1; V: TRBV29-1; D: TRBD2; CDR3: CSVFEFGTSGGGFF; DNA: TGCAGCGTATTCGAATTCGGGACTAGCGGGGGGGGGTTCTTC
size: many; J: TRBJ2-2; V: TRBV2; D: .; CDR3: CASSEGPGWDGELFF; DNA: TGTGCCAGCAGTGAAGGGCCTGGTTGGGACGGGGAGCTGTTTTTT
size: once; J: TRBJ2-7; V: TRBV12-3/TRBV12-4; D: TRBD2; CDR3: CASTSGLAYGEQYF; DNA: TGTGCCAGCACCAGCGGACTAGCCTATGGGGAGCAGTACTTC
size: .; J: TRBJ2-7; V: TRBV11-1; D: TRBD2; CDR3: CASSSPTSGRRTSYEQYF; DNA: TGTGCCAGCAGCTCTCCGACTAGCGGGAGGCGTACCTCCTACGAGCAGTACTTC
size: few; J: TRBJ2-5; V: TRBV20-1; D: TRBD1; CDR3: CSAPGTGWETQYF; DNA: TGCAGTGCGCCCGGGACAGGGTGGGAGACCCAGTACTTC
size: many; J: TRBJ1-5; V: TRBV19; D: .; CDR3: CASGPWPQHF; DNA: TGTGCCAGTGGCCCTTGGCCCCAGCATTTT
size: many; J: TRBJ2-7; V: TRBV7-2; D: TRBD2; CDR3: CASSSQSGSSYEQYF; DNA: TGTGCCAGCAGCTCACAAAGCGGGAGCTCCTACGAGCAGTACTTC
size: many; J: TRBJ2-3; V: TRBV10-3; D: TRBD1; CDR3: CAISKTRGREADTQYF; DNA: TGTGCCATCAGTAAAACGAGGGGGCGCGAGGCAGATACGCAGTATTTT
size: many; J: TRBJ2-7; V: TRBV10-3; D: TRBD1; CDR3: CAISDPGQGYEQYF; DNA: TGTGCCATCAGTGACCCAGGACAGGGCTACGAGCAGTACTTC
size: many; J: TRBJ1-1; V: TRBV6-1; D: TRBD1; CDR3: CASRQGARNTEAFF; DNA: TGTGCCAGCAGGCAGGGGGCCAGGAACACTGAAGCTTTCTTT
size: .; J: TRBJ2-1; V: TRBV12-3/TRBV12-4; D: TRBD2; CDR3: CASSQGLAGGHPRNEQFF; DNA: TGTGCCAGCAGCCAAGGACTAGCGGGAGGGCATCCACGCAATGAGCAGTTCTTC
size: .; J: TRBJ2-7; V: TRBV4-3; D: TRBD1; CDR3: CASSQESAGGDEQYF; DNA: TGCGCCAGCAGCCAAGAGTCAGCAGGGGGAGACGAGCAGTACTTC
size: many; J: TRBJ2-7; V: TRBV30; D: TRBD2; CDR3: CAWSRGTSRRYEQYF; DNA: TGTGCCTGGAGTCGTGGGACTAGTCGTCGGTACGAGCAGTACTTC
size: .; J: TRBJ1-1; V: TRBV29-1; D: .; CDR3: CSVEEGAQGAFF; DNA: TGCAGCGTTGAAGAAGGGGCCCAGGGAGCTTTCTTT
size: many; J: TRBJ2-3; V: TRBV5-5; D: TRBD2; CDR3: CASSLYGSGSADTQYF; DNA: TGTGCCAGCAGCTTGTATGGTAGCGGGAGCGCTGATACGCAGTATTTT
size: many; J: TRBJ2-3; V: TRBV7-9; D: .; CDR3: CASSLVAGLTDTQYF; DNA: TGTGCCAGCAGCTTAGTCGCGGGACTCACAGATACGCAGTATTTT
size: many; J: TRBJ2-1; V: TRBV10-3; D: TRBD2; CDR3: CAISESAGVYNEQFF; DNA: TGTGCCATCAGTGAGTCGGCGGGAGTTTACAATGAGCAGTTCTTC
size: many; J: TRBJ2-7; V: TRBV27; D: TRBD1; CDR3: CASRPGQGRNEQYF; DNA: TGTGCCAGCAGGCCGGGACAGGGCAGAAACGAGCAGTACTTC
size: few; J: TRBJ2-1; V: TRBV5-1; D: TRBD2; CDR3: CASSLTAGVNEQFF; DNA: TGCGCCAGCAGTTTGACAGCGGGAGTCAATGAGCAGTTCTTC
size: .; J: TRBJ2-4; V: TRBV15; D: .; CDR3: CATSRGTEAPAKNIQYF; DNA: TGTGCCACCAGCAGAGGGACTGAGGCCCCAGCCAAAAACATTCAGTACTTC
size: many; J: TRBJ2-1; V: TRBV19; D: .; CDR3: CASSIGGSYNEQFF; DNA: TGTGCCAGTAGTATTGGGGGCTCCTACAATGAGCAGTTCTTC
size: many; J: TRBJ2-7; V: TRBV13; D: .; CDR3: CASSPIRQVRSYEQYF; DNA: TGTGCCAGCAGCCCGATACGACAGGTCAGATCCTACGAGCAGTACTTC
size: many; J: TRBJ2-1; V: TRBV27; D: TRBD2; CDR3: CASSLQGTSGNNEQFF; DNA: TGTGCCAGCAGTTTGCAGGGGACTAGCGGAAACAATGAGCAGTTCTTC
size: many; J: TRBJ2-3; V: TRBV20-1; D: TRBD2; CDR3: CSARGLPGGADTQYF; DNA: TGCAGTGCTAGGGGACTACCCGGAGGTGCAGATACGCAGTATTTT
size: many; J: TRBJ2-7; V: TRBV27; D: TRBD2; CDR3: CASSGGLSSYEQYF; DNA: TGTGCCAGCTCGGGGGGATTGTCTTCCTACGAGCAGTACTTC
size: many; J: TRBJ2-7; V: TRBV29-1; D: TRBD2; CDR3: CSVSGLATGTYEQYF; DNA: TGCAGCGTCTCTGGACTAGCAACCGGAACATACGAGCAGTACTTC
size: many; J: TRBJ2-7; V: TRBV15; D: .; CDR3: CATRRGQGGYEQYF; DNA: TGTGCCACCAGGCGGGGGCAGGGAGGCTACGAGCAGTACTTC
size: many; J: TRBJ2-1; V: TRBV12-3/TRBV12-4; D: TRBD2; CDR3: CASSAGLADYNEQFF; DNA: TGTGCCAGCAGTGCGGGACTAGCGGACTACAATGAGCAGTTCTTC
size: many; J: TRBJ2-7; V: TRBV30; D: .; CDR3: CAWSVGVDYEQYF; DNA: TGTGCCTGGAGTGTAGGAGTTGACTACGAGCAGTACTTC
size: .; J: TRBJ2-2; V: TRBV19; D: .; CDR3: CASSTDTGEPFF; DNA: TGTGCCAGTAGTACTGACACCGGGGAGCCGTTTTTT